Each of the 15 T cell receptor beta chains below was sequenced from the same sample in a study of monozygotic twins with inflammatory bowel disease (dated by TCRdb to the late 2010s). The receptor library was made with 5' RACE. Sequencing relied on an Illumina HiSeq 2500. After TCRdb reprocessed the reads, each CDR3 protein sequence was kept as one row, without DNA. This sample's records show about 150,000 distinct CDR3 sequences. More than 0.95% of the sample belongs to the ten largest clones. Source material: blood. The receptor set was obtained from a human donor with ulcerative colitis or Crohn's disease, or a healthy co-twin of an affected twin (not recorded which).

The chain employs TRBV7-9 and TRBJ2-5. In germline, CDR1 is SEHNR, CDR2 FQNEAQ (reference sequence). The CDR3 length is 12 residues. CDR3: CASSGYQETQYF.

This sequence joins TRBV10-3 and TRBJ2-3; TCRdb calls TRBD1, which cannot be checked without DNA. Germline V CDR1 and CDR2: ENHRY, SYGVKD. The CDR3 is made up of 17 amino acids. CDR3: CAISEPGQGETTDTQYF.

This CDR3 reads CASSFVTVNYGYTF. The gene calls are TRBV5-1 and TRBJ1-2. Germline V CDR1 and CDR2: SGHRS, YFSETQ. There are 14 residues in the CDR3.

V usage is TRBV7-9 and J usage is TRBJ2-2; as DNA is missing, the TRBD2 call by TCRdb cannot be tested. The CDR3 is 16 residues long. Germline CDR1 and CDR2: SEHNR and FQNEAQ (reference sequence). The CDR3 loop is CASSETSGRFTGELFF.

This chain joins TRBV7-9 and TRBJ1-5; with no DNA, the TCRdb D assignment of TRBD1 cannot be verified. The CDR3 contains 15 residues. CDR1 and CDR2 (germline): SEHNR, FQNEAQ (reference sequence). The chain's CDR3 is CASSPGGHPVQPQHF. Supplemented by reference TRBV7-9 and TRBJ1-5, the full variable domain reads DTGVSQNPRHKITKRGQNVTFRCDPISEHNRLYWYRQTLGQGPEFLTYFQNEAQLEKSRLLSDRFSAERPKGSFSTLEIQRTEQGDSAMYLCASSPGGHPVQPQHFGDGTRLSIL.

The chain employs TRBV11-3 and TRBJ1-1; absent DNA, TCRdb's TRBD1 call cannot be checked. Germline V gives CDR1 SGHNT, CDR2 YENEEA. This CDR3 has 12 amino acids. The CDR3 sequence is CASSDTGGEAFF.

The chain employs TRBV7-9 and TRBJ1-1; TCRdb selects TRBD1, and the lack of DNA leaves this call unchecked. The CDR3 spans 14 residues. Germline V CDR1 and CDR2: SEHNR, FQNEAQ (reference sequence). The CDR3 is CASSFGQERTEAFF.

V gene TRBV9 combines with J gene TRBJ1-3; TCRdb selects TRBD1, and the lack of DNA leaves this call unchecked. This CDR3 region has 16 residues. Germline V gives CDR1 SGDLS, CDR2 YYNGEE. The chain's CDR3 is CASSPHQGNSGNTIYF.

V usage is TRBV25-1 and J usage is TRBJ1-3. There are 14 residues in the CDR3. Germline assignment: CDR1 MGHDK and CDR2 SYGVNS. CDR3 loop: CASSESRAGNTIYF.

The CDR3 sequence: CASGSGSGNTIYF. The V gene is TRBV11-2, the J gene TRBJ1-3. The CDR3 contains 13 residues. CDR1 and CDR2 from the germline V gene are SGHAT and FQNNGV.

The V and J genes are TRBV19 and TRBJ1-6; the TCRdb D gene call, TRBD1, has no DNA to confirm it. The CDR3 loop spans 14 amino acids. CDR1 is LNHDA, CDR2 SQIVND, per germline (reference sequence). CDR3 residues: CASRQDRNNSPLHF. Combining the CDR3 with reference TRBV19 and TRBJ1-6 gives the whole variable domain DGGITQSPKYLFRKEGQNVTLSCEQNLNHDAMYWYRQDPGQGLRLIYYSQIVNDFQKGDIAEGYSVSREKKESFPLTVTSAQKNPTAFYLCASRQDRNNSPLHFGNGTRLTVT.

The rearrangement uses TRBV5-1 and TRBJ2-2; TCRdb reports TRBD2, a call that lacks DNA to check it against. Germline CDR1 SGHRS, CDR2 YFSETQ. This CDR3 spans 18 amino acids. The CDR3 protein is CASSIRQREGTNTGELFF.

V gene TRBV4-1 combines with J gene TRBJ2-5; TCRdb returns TRBD1, unconfirmable since there is no DNA. Germline CDR1 MGHRA, CDR2 YSYEKL. This CDR3 is built from 15 residues. The CDR3 is CASSRGDRGTETQYF.

The CDR3 sequence: CSAGDRGSEQYF. The chain links TRBV20-1 to TRBJ2-7; the D call from TCRdb, TRBD1, cannot be confirmed without DNA. The CDR3 is 12 residues long. Germline lookup yields CDR1 DFQATT and CDR2 SNEGSKA (reference sequence).

This rearrangement joins TRBV7-2 to TRBJ2-5; absent DNA, TCRdb's TRBD1 call cannot be checked. CDR3 length: 15 amino acids. Germline assignment: CDR1 SGHTA and CDR2 FQGNSA. The CDR3 loop reads CASSLAGTAQETQYF.